This TCR beta chain appears in the sequencing data of a study of cytomegalovirus exposure and HLA in healthy donors. This clone has only a few counts. As yet, its antigen is unknown. Study-wide results and limits: Analyzed later, association rates of TCRs varied across HLA loci, with DRB1 most and HLA-C fewest. Donors belonging to an Asian-associated ancestry cluster reportedly showed fewer N-insertions in productive TCRs than the roughly 700-donor mean, according to what a later analysis found. Trimming of TCR beta V- and J-genes showed a link, identified in a later analysis, to a missense DCLRE1C variant.

A multiplex PCR was run with 60 Vbeta primers and 13 Jbeta primers. Sequencing used immunoSEQ multiplex PCR; TCRdb keeps in-frame clones, though not all of them. This repertoire shows about 93,000 clones, roughly 78% found once; its top ten account for approximately 7.9%. Trimming took 1 base from V and 9 from J; bases not matched to a gene: 4. CDR1 and CDR2 from the germline V gene are SGHVS and FQNEAQ. The CDR3 length is 14 residues. The origin of this receptor is a man aged 30-40 years in good health and CMV-seronegative. This chain joins TRBV7-8 and TRBJ2-1, with 9 positions matching TRBD1. What was sequenced was PBMCs. CDR3 loop: CASSLGDRASEQFF. As DNA, the CDR3 is TGTGCCAGCAGCTTAGGGGACAGGGCGTCTGAGCAGTTCTTC. Full variable domain (remainder filled in from reference TRBV7-8 and TRBJ2-1): GAGVSQSPRYKVAKRGQDVALRCDPISGHVSLFWYQQALGQGPEFLTYFQNEAQLDKSGLPSDRFFAERPEGSVSTLKIQRTQQEDSAVYLCASSLGDRASEQFFGPGTRLTVL.